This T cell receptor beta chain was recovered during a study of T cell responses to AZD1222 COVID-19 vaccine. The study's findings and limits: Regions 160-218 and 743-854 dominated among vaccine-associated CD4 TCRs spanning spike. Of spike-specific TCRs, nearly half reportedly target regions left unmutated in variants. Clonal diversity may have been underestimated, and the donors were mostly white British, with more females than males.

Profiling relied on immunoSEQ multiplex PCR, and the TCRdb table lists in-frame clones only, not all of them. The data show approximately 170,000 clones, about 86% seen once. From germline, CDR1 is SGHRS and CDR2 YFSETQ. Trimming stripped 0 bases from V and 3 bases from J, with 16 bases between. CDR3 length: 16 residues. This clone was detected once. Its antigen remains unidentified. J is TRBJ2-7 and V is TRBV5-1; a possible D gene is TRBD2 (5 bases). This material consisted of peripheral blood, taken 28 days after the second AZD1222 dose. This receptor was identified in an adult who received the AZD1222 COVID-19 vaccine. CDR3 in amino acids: CASSLAGVDDYYEQYF. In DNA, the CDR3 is TGCGCCAGCAGCTTGGCCGGGGTTGACGACTACTACGAGCAGTACTTC.